This TCR beta chain appears in the sequencing data of a study of blood T cell repertoires in COVID-19. Study-wide context: T cells, B-cell-depleted T cells, or PBMCs provided the cDNA or gDNA that served as material.

The CDR3 has 14 amino acids. The germline V and J ends were trimmed by 6 bases and 2 bases, with 16 bases remaining between them. Germline lookup yields CDR1 SQVTM and CDR2 ANQGSEA. Assignments of participants to cohorts depended upon their own reported clinical history. Contact with a PCR-confirmed or clinician-diagnosed COVID-19 case occurred within 2 weeks of entry. TCRdb's table, derived via immunoSEQ multiplex PCR, lists solely in-frame clones and lacks some. The table includes 350,000 to 400,000 clones, approximately 89% detected once. The receptor's source is a woman aged 40 to 55 who had been exposed to COVID-19. Sequencing was done on a sample of PBMCs or T cells enriched from blood (not recorded which). The chain has TRBV29-1 and TRBJ1-1; D may be TRBD1 (5 bases). The CDR3 nucleotides are TGCAGCGTCGACCAACGACAGACTAACACTGAAGCTTTCTTT. This codes for CSVDQRQTNTEAFF.